This T cell receptor beta chain was captured by sequencing in a study of PD-1 blockade in classical Hodgkin lymphoma (dated by TCRdb to about 2020). Background for the entire study: Nivolumab dosing was 3 mg/kg intravenously every 2 weeks, continuing until either disease progression or unacceptable toxicity. A peripheral blood immune signature of response to PD-1 blockade in classical Hodgkin lymphoma was defined using TCR beta sequencing and CyTOF. Overall results and qualifications from the work: Baseline TCR diversity was reported to be lower in newly diagnosed patients than in healthy donors and to be lower still in relapsed/refractory patients. A significant rise by C4D1 was seen in CD4+ but not CD8+ TCR diversity (p=0.0027 vs p=0.16), with the rise being most apparent in complete responders (p=0.02). Lower diversity was seen in patients whose nivolumab began less than 1 year after ASCT, and these patients were left out of later analyses so that immune reconstitution would not confound the results. The study was restricted to a single clinical trial cohort, and the causes of repertoire differences, possibly disease activity or prior therapy, were left undefined. Trial patients achieving complete response had baseline diversity similar to newly diagnosed patients, whereas partial responders and progressors had significantly lower diversity.

Genomic DNA was isolated using the Qiagen DNeasy kit from unsorted PBMCs as well as from negatively selected CD4+ and CD8+ fractions. TCR beta CDR3 regions were subjected to amplification by immunoSEQ multiplex PCR with primers that anneal to V and J segments. A synthetic immune receptor repertoire was used to minimize amplification bias, and any remaining bias was removed computationally after sequencing. Per the authors' processing: Repertoire diversity was quantified as the Shannon entropy index using custom Python scripts. The unsorted, CD4+ and CD8+ repertoires were each analyzed separately, with the exception of combined analyses, where CD4+ and CD8+ sequences were merged in silico. Clonal expansion was defined as at least a 2-fold frequency increase after treatment relative to C1D1, with a pseudocount of 0.5 for undetected baseline clones. Singleton clones were defined as clones with 0 or 1 copy at C1D1, and non-singleton clones were defined as clones with 2 or more copies. Clones expanded in unsorted samples were labelled as CD4+, CD8+ or unknown by matching protein sequences in sorted samples from the same patient. Diversity changes from C1D1 to C4D1 were tested in paired samples using Wilcoxon tests. TCRdb carries this immuneACCESS record with in-frame sequences only. Its versions omit some clonotypes, under half of them owing to an unresolved V gene in the studies checked, with the rest unexplained. The V and J calls and clone size come from that table; D and trimming were worked out from the DNA. The sample table records more than 50,000 clones; roughly 90% of these occur just once. The top ten constitute 9.7% of the sample.

The intended sense of this specimen's time point label: cycle 1 day 1 (C1D1), immediately before nivolumab initiation. All trial patients had relapsed after autologous stem cell transplantation, with cohorts A, B and C differing in prior brentuximab vedotin exposure. The trial cohort included around 60 patients with relapsed/refractory classical Hodgkin lymphoma, and each patient had a best overall response of complete response, partial response or progressive disease. Trial patients were treated with single-agent nivolumab in the multi-cohort phase II CheckMate 205 trial. Best overall response was determined by an independent review committee according to the 2007 International Working Group response criteria. PBMCs from the trial were collected at three points: immediately before nivolumab initiation (C1D1), and during therapy at cycle 2 day 1 and cycle 4 day 1. Peripheral blood was collected in 8 mL Vacutainer Cell Preparation Tubes, from which PBMCs were isolated by centrifugation and then cryopreserved.

The cysteine opens and the phenylalanine closes a CDR3 of 16 amino acids. Left in the record is the CDR3 DNA by itself, 48 bases read in frame from the first base. This clone has a single count. What antigen it recognizes has not been identified. No base quality values were provided; no much bigger clone lies one nucleotide off. The sample here was peripheral blood mononuclear cells (PBMCs), taken at baseline. The V and J genes are TRBV21-1 and TRBJ1-3; TRBD1, the D gene given by the table, was not confirmed from the DNA. TRBV21-1 is annotated as a pseudogene. The clonotype was recovered from a human donor with classical Hodgkin lymphoma. Read as DNA, the sequence is TGTGCCGACTCCCTGGGACAGGGATGGACTGGAAACACCATATATTTT. This is translated as CADSLGQGWTGNTIYF.